Presented here are 4 T cell receptor beta chains from one specimen sequenced in a study of Graves' ophthalmopathy and Graves' hyperthyroidism. The study amplified TCR beta CDR3 regions using RNA transcripts. Investigators did first-round RT-PCR with HTBI primers, then second-round multiplex PCR. TCRdb processed the multiplex PCR reads anew with MiXCR; each CDR3 protein has one entry. The data contain roughly 380,000 distinct CDR3 sequences, roughly 15% of them singletons. The sample comprised peripheral blood. The origin of the receptors is a woman under 30 with stable Graves' hyperthyroidism.

This clonotype was recorded a few times. This rearrangement joins TRBV7-9 to TRBJ2-5, with 7 positions matching TRBD1. The V gene end was trimmed by 7 bases and the J gene end by 4 bases; junction bases not matched to a gene: 3. Germline CDR1 reads SEHNR; CDR2 reads FQNEAQ (reference sequence). The length of the CDR3 is 12 residues. CDR3 coding DNA: TGTGCCAGCACACAGGGGCCAGAGACCCAGTACTTC. Its translation is CASTQGPETQYF.

CDR3 protein: CASSLGQGWGEAFF. The CDR3 DNA is TGTGCCAGCAGTTTAGGACAGGGGTGGGGGGAAGCTTTCTTT. V and J are TRBV12-3 or TRBV12-4 and TRBJ1-1; 8 bases are a match to TRBD1. This CDR3 is built from 14 residues. The V gene end was trimmed by 1 base and the J gene end by 8 bases; junction bases not matched to a gene: 6.

This clonotype has ten or more counts. This chain connects TRBV11-2 to TRBJ2-2; 9 nucleotides line up with TRBD1. Germline-derived CDR1 and CDR2 are SGHAT and FQNNGV. J lost 1 base, V lost 4 bases, and 4 bases had no gene match. The CDR3 is made up of 16 amino acids. Written as DNA, the CDR3 is TGTGCCAGCAGCTGGACAGGGGCGATGAACACCGGGGAGCTGTTTTTT. As protein: CASSWTGAMNTGELFF. The variable domain in full, completed from reference TRBV11-2 and TRBJ2-2, reads EAGVAQSPRYKIIEKRQSVAFWCNPISGHATLYWYQQILGQGPKLLIQFQNNGVVDDSQLPKDRFSAERLKGVDSTLKIQPAKLEDSAVYLCASSWTGAMNTGELFFGEGSRLTVL.

V usage is TRBV6-5 and J usage is TRBJ2-4, with 7 positions matching TRBD2. Unmatched junction bases numbered 9, after V lost 4 bases and J lost 0 bases. CDR1 is MNHEY, CDR2 SVGAGI, per germline. This CDR3 is 17 amino acids long. The CDR3 region has the DNA TGTGCCAGCAGTTCCACAGGAGGGAGGGTAGCCAAAAACATTCAGTACTTC. Its translation: CASSSTGGRVAKNIQYF.